Listed here are 25 T cell receptor beta chains from one sample, sequenced in a study of OX40 agonist ivuxolimab in advanced cancers. Profiling relied on immunoSEQ multiplex PCR, and the TCRdb table lists in-frame clones only, not all of them. The repertoire has tens of thousands of clones, 80% to 90% of them found once; the top ten carry around 2%. The sequencing here drew on CD4+ or CD8+ T cells sorted from blood, taken in a trial of the OX40 agonist ivuxolimab. All receptors come from an adult with an advanced solid tumor such as melanoma, head and neck, liver or kidney cancer.

The chain couples TRBV5-1 to TRBJ2-1; TRBD2 is a possible D gene (6 bases). CDR3 length equals 12 residues. V lost 7 bases, J lost 8 bases, and 13 bases lay in between. Germline V gives CDR1 SGHRS, CDR2 YFSETQ. This chain's CDR3 is CASSWGVDEQFF. The DNA for the CDR3 is TGCGCCAGCTCCTGGGGGGTGGATGAGCAGTTCTTC.

V gene TRBV4-1 combines with J gene TRBJ1-3; 7 bases map to TRBD1. This CDR3 has 16 residues. CDR1 MGHRA and CDR2 YSYEKL come from the germline V gene. The V segment lost 1 base and the J segment 5 bases; nucleotides outside the gene matches: 8. The CDR3 bases are TGCGCCAGCAGCCAAGTTAAGGGACAGTGGCGAAACACCATATATTTT. Translated: CASSQVKGQWRNTIYF.

V usage is TRBV5-5 and J usage is TRBJ1-1; no clear D gene. Germline loops: CDR1 SGHKS, CDR2 YYEKEE (reference sequence). This CDR3 spans 15 amino acids. Trimming cost V 0 bases and J 4 bases, with 13 bases left between them. The CDR3 region has the DNA TGTGCCAGCAGCTTGGGATGGGGTGGTAGCACTGAAGCTTTCTTT. It encodes CASSLGWGGSTEAFF. The variable domain in full, completed from reference TRBV5-5 and TRBJ1-1, reads DAGVTQSPTHLIKTRGQQVTLRCSPISGHKSVSWYQQVLGQGPQFIFQYYEKEERGRGNFPDRFSARQFPNYSSELNVNALLLGDSALYLCASSLGWGGSTEAFFGQGTRLTVV.

The chain has TRBV10-3 and TRBJ2-1, with 14 bases identical to TRBD2. There are 18 residues in the CDR3. Germline V gene lookup returns CDR1 ENHRY and CDR2 SYGVKD. The ends lost 4 bases at V and 6 bases at J; junction bases unmatched: 11. CDR3 protein: CAISGDRLAGGPANEQFF. In DNA, the CDR3 is TGTGCCATCAGTGGGGACAGACTAGCGGGGGGGCCGGCCAATGAGCAGTTCTTC.

V is TRBV28 and J is TRBJ1-1, with D tentatively TRBD1 (5 bases). V lost 7 bases and J lost 3, with 12 bases in between. CDR1 and CDR2 (germline): MDHEN, SYDVKM. The CDR3 loop spans 13 amino acids. CDR3 bases: TGTGCCAGCATACGGGGGTCGGACACTGAAGCTTTCTTT. Translated: CASIRGSDTEAFF. The full variable domain, its missing parts supplied by reference TRBV28 and TRBJ1-1, is DVKVTQSSRYLVKRTGEKVFLECVQDMDHENMFWYRQDPGLGLRLIYFSYDVKMKEKGDIPEGYSVSREKKERFSLILESASTNQTSMYLCASIRGSDTEAFFGQGTRLTVV.

The chain joins TRBV9 to TRBJ1-2; weak D call: TRBD1 (5 bases). V lost 4 bases and J lost 4, with 11 bases in between. CDR1 is SGDLS, CDR2 YYNGEE, per germline. This CDR3 is built from 13 residues. The chain's CDR3 is CASSLRGGYGYTF. The CDR3 DNA reads TGTGCCAGCAGCCTAAGGGGTGGCTATGGCTACACCTTC.

The chain joins TRBV5-5 to TRBJ2-1, with TRBD1 identical over 7 bases. CDR1 SGHKS and CDR2 YYEKEE come from the germline V gene (reference sequence). Trimming cost V 0 bases and J 6 bases; bases outside gene matches: 3. The CDR3 sequence is 14 residues long. As DNA, the CDR3 is TGTGCCAGCAGCTTGGCGGGACAGTCCAATGAGCAGTTCTTC. Amino acids: CASSLAGQSNEQFF.

The chain joins TRBV19 to TRBJ1-1; D is possibly TRBD1 (6 bases). The CDR3 sequence is 13 residues long. Trimming took off 6 bases at V and 2 bases at J, with 10 bases between the two ends. Germline V gives CDR1 LNHDA, CDR2 SQIVND (reference sequence). CDR3 DNA sequence: TGTGCCAGTAGCCGGACAGACAACACTGAAGCTTTCTTT. It is translated as CASSRTDNTEAFF.

V gene TRBV2 combines with J gene TRBJ2-5; 9 bases align to TRBD1. Germline V lookup: CDR1 SNHLY, CDR2 FYNNEI. V dropped 8 bases and J dropped 5; count of bases not matched to a gene: 9. This CDR3 spans 14 amino acids. CDR3 protein: CASVADRGRETQYF. In nucleotides, the CDR3 is TGTGCCAGCGTCGCGGACAGGGGAAGGGAGACCCAGTACTTC.

V is TRBV5-1 and J is TRBJ2-2; 7 nucleotides line up with TRBD1. J was trimmed by 7 bases and V by 6 bases; bases with no gene match: 9. This CDR3 is built from 14 residues. From germline, CDR1 is SGHRS and CDR2 YFSETQ. CDR3 nucleotide sequence: TGCGCCAGCAAACCTTTCGGACAGGACGGGGAGCTGTTTTTT. Amino acid sequence: CASKPFGQDGELFF.

The rearrangement joins TRBV29-1 to TRBJ2-7; no clear D. The CDR3 runs 12 residues. The ends were cut back, 6 bases at V and 3 bases at J, with 12 bases in the middle. Germline CDR1 reads SQVTM; CDR2 reads ANQGSEA. The CDR3 region has the DNA TGCAGCGTCTCTAGAAACAGCTACGAGCAGTACTTC. As protein: CSVSRNSYEQYF.

This chain connects TRBV6-6 to TRBJ1-5, with 8 bases aligning to TRBD1. J lost 4 bases, V lost 5 bases, and 7 bases had no gene match. The CDR3 has 15 residues. CDR1 and CDR2 (germline): MNHNY, SVGAGI (reference sequence). The CDR3 loop reads CASSRQGLSNQPQHF. CDR3 DNA: TGTGCCAGCAGTCGACAGGGGTTAAGTAATCAGCCCCAGCATTTT.

DNA for the CDR3: TGTGCCAGCAGCTATCGAGGAGGGAATTCACCCCTCCACTTT. Amino acids: CASSYRGGNSPLHF. The chain joins TRBV6-6 to TRBJ1-6; no clear D gene. The V end was cut by 6 bases, the J end by 7 bases, with 13 bases between. Germline lookup yields CDR1 MNHNY and CDR2 SVGAGI (reference sequence). CDR3 length: 14 residues.

Only one count was recorded for this clone. The chain joins TRBV6-5 to TRBJ2-7; D might be TRBD1 or TRBD2, each matching 5 bases. V was cut by 5 bases and J by 2 bases, with 16 bases left in between. CDR1 is MNHEY, CDR2 SVGAGI, per germline. The CDR3 contains 15 residues. In nucleotides, the CDR3 is TGTGCCAGCAGTCCCCGGGACGAGAACCCCTACGAGCAGTACTTC. It specifies CASSPRDENPYEQYF.

The J gene is TRBJ2-6, the V gene TRBV7-7, with D tentatively TRBD1 (6 bases). V lost 5 bases to trimming and J lost 5 bases, with 16 bases between them. Germline V gene data show CDR1 as SSHAT and CDR2 as FNYEAQ (reference sequence). CDR3 size: 16 residues. The CDR3 here is CASSELGQSRANVLTF. In DNA form, the CDR3 reads TGTGCCAGCAGCGAATTGGGACAAAGTCGGGCCAACGTCCTGACTTTC.

This rearrangement joins TRBV28 to TRBJ2-2, with 8 bases identical to TRBD1. Germline V gene sequence: CDR1 MDHEN, CDR2 SYDVKM. CDR3 length: 14 amino acids. With 8 bases clipped from V and 3 bases from J, the junction kept 5 bases outside the gene matches. CDR3 coding DNA: TGTGCCAGCTTGACAGGGGCGGACACCGGGGAGCTGTTTTTT. It specifies CASLTGADTGELFF.

The V gene is TRBV4-1, the J gene TRBJ2-1, with TRBD2 matching 7 bases. The CDR3 has 18 amino acids. The germline gives CDR1 MGHRA, CDR2 YSYEKL. J gave up 0 bases and V 1 base, and 9 bases lay outside the gene matches. The CDR3 DNA sequence: TGCGCCAGCAGCCAAGTCCTGACTAGCAGTAGCTCCTACAATGAGCAGTTCTTC. This encodes CASSQVLTSSSSYNEQFF.

The V call is TRBV6-5, the J call TRBJ1-3; no definite D call. The CDR3 length is 14 residues. Trimming left V 8 bases short and J 0 bases short, with 11 bases between. Germline CDR1 and CDR2: MNHEY and SVGAGI. Here the CDR3 reads CASRNGGSGNTIYF. CDR3 coding DNA: TGTGCCAGCCGAAATGGAGGCTCTGGAAACACCATATATTTT.

The gene calls are TRBV5-5 and TRBJ2-5; 7 nucleotides line up with TRBD2. The CDR3 totals 14 residues. Germline CDR1 reads SGHKS; CDR2 reads YYEKEE (reference sequence). V lost 4 bases and J lost 4; bases outside the gene matches: 7. The CDR3 loop reads CASSGGEQGETQYF. For the CDR3, the DNA is TGTGCCAGCAGCGGGGGGGAGCAGGGAGAGACCCAGTACTTC. The full variable domain, with the rest looked up from reference TRBV5-5 and TRBJ2-5, is DAGVTQSPTHLIKTRGQQVTLRCSPISGHKSVSWYQQVLGQGPQFIFQYYEKEERGRGNFPDRFSARQFPNYSSELNVNALLLGDSALYLCASSGGEQGETQYFGPGTRLLVL.

This clone showed up just once. V gene TRBV5-1 combines with J gene TRBJ2-3, with D possibly being TRBD2 (6 bases). V lost 4 bases and J lost 3, with 15 bases in between. The CDR3 runs 15 residues. Germline CDR1 and CDR2: SGHRS and YFSETQ. The CDR3 spells CASSDNSGQTDTQYF. For the CDR3, the DNA is TGCGCCAGCAGCGATAATAGCGGTCAAACAGATACGCAGTATTTT.

This clone was counted once. The chain is built from TRBV2 and TRBJ1-5, with TRBD1 matching over 8 bases. J gave up 2 bases and V 8 bases, and 8 bases lay outside the gene matches. CDR1 SNHLY and CDR2 FYNNEI come from the germline V gene. CDR3 length: 15 residues. The DNA for the CDR3 is TGTGCCAGCTCTACAACGGGACAGGGCAATCAGCCCCAGCATTTT. Translated, it gives CASSTTGQGNQPQHF.

This chain's CDR3 is CASSAKRGGQDTEAFF. In DNA form, the CDR3 reads TGTGCCAGCAGCGCCAAAAGGGGGGGGCAGGACACTGAAGCTTTCTTT. The chain links TRBV9 to TRBJ1-1, with TRBD1 as a possible D gene (6 bases). Per the germline V gene, CDR1 is SGDLS and CDR2 is YYNGEE. Trimming took 3 bases from V and 3 from J, leaving 18 bases between them. The CDR3 has 16 amino acids.

This sequence joins TRBV5-1 and TRBJ2-6, with D unresolved. The CDR3 length is 15 residues. The germline V gene encodes CDR1 SGHRS and CDR2 YFSETQ. The V gene lost 5 bases and the J gene lost 0 bases, with 9 bases spanning the gap. CDR3 residues: CASSSSGSGANVLTF. The CDR3 DNA follows: TGCGCCAGCAGTTCGTCGGGCTCTGGGGCCAACGTCCTGACTTTC.

The gene calls are TRBV7-2 and TRBJ2-5, with D hard to call. Per the germline V gene, CDR1 is SGHTA and CDR2 is FQGNSA. CDR3 length equals 13 residues. V gave up 1 base and J gave up 2 bases, with 5 bases separating them. CDR3 amino acids: CASSLERQETQYF. CDR3 nucleotides: TGTGCCAGCAGCTTAGAAAGGCAAGAGACCCAGTACTTC.

The rearrangement links TRBV6-5 to TRBJ2-7; D might be TRBD2 (5 bases). V shed 0 bases and J shed 3 bases, with 15 bases lying between them. Germline CDR1 reads MNHEY; CDR2 reads SVGAGI. This CDR3 comprises 16 residues. The CDR3 reads CASSYSLGFGVYEQYF. The CDR3 DNA reads TGTGCCAGCAGTTACTCCCTGGGATTCGGGGTCTACGAGCAGTACTTC.